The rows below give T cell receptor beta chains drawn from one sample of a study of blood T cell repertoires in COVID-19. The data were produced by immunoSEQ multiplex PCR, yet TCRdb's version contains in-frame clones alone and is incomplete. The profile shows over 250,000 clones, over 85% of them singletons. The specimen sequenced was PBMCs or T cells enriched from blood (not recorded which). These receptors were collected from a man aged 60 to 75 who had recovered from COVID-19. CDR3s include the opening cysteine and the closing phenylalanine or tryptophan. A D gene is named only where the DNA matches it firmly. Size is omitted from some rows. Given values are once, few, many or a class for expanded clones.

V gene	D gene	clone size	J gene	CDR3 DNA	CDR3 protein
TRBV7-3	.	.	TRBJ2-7	TGTGCCAGCAGCGTCGACAGAGCCTACGAGCAGTACTTC	CASSVDRAYEQYF
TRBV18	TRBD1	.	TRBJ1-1	TGTGCCAGCTCACCGACGGGACAGACTGAAGCTTTCTTT	CASSPTGQTEAFF
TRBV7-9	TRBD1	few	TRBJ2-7	TGTGCCAGCAGCTCGGGACAGATCTCCTACGAGCAGTACTTC	CASSSGQISYEQYF
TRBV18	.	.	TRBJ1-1	TGTGCCAGCTCACCACCCGGCGGGACTGAAGCTTTCTTT	CASSPPGGTEAFF
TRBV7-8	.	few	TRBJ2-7	TGTGCCAGCAGCTATCAGGGTCGAAGCTCCTACGAGCAGTACTTC	CASSYQGRSSYEQYF
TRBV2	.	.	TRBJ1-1	TGTGCCAGCAGCCCCGGTCCACGTTACACTGAAGCTTTCTTT	CASSPGPRYTEAFF
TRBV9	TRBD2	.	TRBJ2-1	TGTGCCAGCAGCGTAGGGATAGCGGGAAGCCTCAATGAGCAGTTCTTC	CASSVGIAGSLNEQFF
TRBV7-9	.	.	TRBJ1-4	TGTGCCAGCAGCTTGTTGCGGTCGGGTATTCGTGAAAAACTGTTTTTT	CASSLLRSGIREKLFF
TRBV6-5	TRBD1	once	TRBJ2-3	TGTGCCAGCAGTTACGTGGGACAGGCCACAGATACGCAGTATTTT	CASSYVGQATDTQYF
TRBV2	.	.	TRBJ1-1	TGTGCCAGCACGGCCGGACAGAAAGACACTGAAGCTTTCTTT	CASTAGQKDTEAFF
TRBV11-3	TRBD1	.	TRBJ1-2	TGTGCCAGCAGCCCAGGGACAGGCCGACGGACCGGCTACACCTTC	CASSPGTGRRTGYTF
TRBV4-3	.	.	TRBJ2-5	TGCGCCAGCAGCCAAGATTACTACGGAGAGACCCAGTACTTC	CASSQDYYGETQYF
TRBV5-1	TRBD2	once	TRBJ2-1	TGCGCCAGCAGCTTAACTAGCGGGAGCTTGGGGTTGTTCTTC	CASSLTSGSLGLFF
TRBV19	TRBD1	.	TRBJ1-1	TGTGCCAGTAGTATAGTTCCCGGGACAGGGGACGTAAACACTGAAGCTTTCTTT	CASSIVPGTGDVNTEAFF
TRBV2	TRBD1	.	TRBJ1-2	TGTGCCAGCAGTCGATCGGGACAGGAAAACTATGGCTACACCTTC	CASSRSGQENYGYTF
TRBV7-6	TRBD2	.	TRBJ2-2	TGTGCCAGCAGCGCATGGACTAGCGGAGCGAACACCGGGGAGCTGTTTTTT	CASSAWTSGANTGELFF
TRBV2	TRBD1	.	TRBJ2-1	TGTGCCAGCAGTTCTAGACAGGGGAGCGGTGAGCAGTTCTTC	CASSSRQGSGEQFF
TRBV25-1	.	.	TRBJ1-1	TGTGCCAGCAGTGACCCTAGTGCTGGGGCTTTCTTT	CASSDPSAGAFF
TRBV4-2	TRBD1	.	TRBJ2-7	TGTGCCAGCAGCCGGGACAGGGGGCACTACGAGCAGTACTTC	CASSRDRGHYEQYF
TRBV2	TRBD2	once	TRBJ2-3	TGTGCCAGCAGTGTTAGCGGGAGGGATACGCAGTATTTT	CASSVSGRDTQYF
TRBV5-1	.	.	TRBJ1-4	TGCGCCAGCAGTTCCGGGAATCCTAATGAAAAACTGTTTTTT	CASSSGNPNEKLFF
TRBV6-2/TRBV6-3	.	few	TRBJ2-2	TGTGCCAGCAGCAATCCCGTCGGGGTTGGGATCGGGGAGCTGTTTTTT	CASSNPVGVGIGELFF
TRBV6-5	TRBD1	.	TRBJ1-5	TGTGCCAGCGGAATGACAGGGATCAATCAGCCCCAGCATTTT	CASGMTGINQPQHF
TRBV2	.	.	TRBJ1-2	TGTGCCAGCAGTGCGGTGCAGGGCCGAAATGGCTACACCTTC	CASSAVQGRNGYTF
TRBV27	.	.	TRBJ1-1	TGTGCCAGCAGTTTCTATACAGGAGGGACTGAAGCTTTCTTT	CASSFYTGGTEAFF
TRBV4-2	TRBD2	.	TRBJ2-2	TGTGCCAGCAGCCAAGGTAGCGGGGGGGCTAAAACCGGGGAGCTGTTTTTT	CASSQGSGGAKTGELFF
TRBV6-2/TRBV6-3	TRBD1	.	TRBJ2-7	TGTGCCAGCAGCACAACCGGGACAGGGACCCACGAGCAGTACTTC	CASSTTGTGTHEQYF
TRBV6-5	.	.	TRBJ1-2	TGTGCCAGCAGTTACGGGGGCGCGTATGGCTACACCTTC	CASSYGGAYGYTF
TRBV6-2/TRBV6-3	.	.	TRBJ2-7	TGTGCCAGCAGTTACTCATCACTGCTCCGACGGCAGGACTACGAGCAGTACTTC	CASSYSSLLRRQDYEQYF
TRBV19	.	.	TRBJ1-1	TGTGCCAGTAGTATTGTGGAGACGGCCACTGAAGCTTTCTTT	CASSIVETATEAFF
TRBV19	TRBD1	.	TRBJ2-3	TGTGCCAGTAGGGCGGGAACAGGGGGTGTGTATACGCAGTATTTT	CASRAGTGGVYTQYF
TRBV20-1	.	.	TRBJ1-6	TGCAGCGCTACTGATCGCGGTTCACCCCTCCACTTT	CSATDRGSPLHF
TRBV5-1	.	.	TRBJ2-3	TGCGCCAGCAGCTCCGAGCCCACAGATACGCAGTATTTT	CASSSEPTDTQYF
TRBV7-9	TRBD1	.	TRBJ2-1	TGTGCCAGCAGGGACAGGGAAACCTACAATGAGCAGTTCTTC	CASRDRETYNEQFF
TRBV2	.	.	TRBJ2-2	TGTGCCAGCATGCCCGGGGAAGTGACCGGGGAGCTGTTTTTT	CASMPGEVTGELFF
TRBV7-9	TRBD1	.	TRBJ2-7	TGTGCCAGCCCCCGATCCGGGACAGTACAGTCCTCCTACGAGCAGTACTTC	CASPRSGTVQSSYEQYF
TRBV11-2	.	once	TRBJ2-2	TGTGCCACGGACAGTAACACCGGGGAGCTGTTTTTT	CATDSNTGELFF
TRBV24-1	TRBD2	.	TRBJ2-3	TGTGCCACCAGTGATTTGGGACTAGCGGGAAACAAACCCACAGATACGCAGTATTTT	CATSDLGLAGNKPTDTQYF
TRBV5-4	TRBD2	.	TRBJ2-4	TGTGCCAGCAGCTTGGAGTTAGCGGGAGGGCCAGAAAACATTCAGTACTTC	CASSLELAGGPENIQYF
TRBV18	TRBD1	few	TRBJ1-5	TGTGCCAGCTCAGCAGGACAGGCCGGTGCTCAGCCCCAGCATTTT	CASSAGQAGAQPQHF